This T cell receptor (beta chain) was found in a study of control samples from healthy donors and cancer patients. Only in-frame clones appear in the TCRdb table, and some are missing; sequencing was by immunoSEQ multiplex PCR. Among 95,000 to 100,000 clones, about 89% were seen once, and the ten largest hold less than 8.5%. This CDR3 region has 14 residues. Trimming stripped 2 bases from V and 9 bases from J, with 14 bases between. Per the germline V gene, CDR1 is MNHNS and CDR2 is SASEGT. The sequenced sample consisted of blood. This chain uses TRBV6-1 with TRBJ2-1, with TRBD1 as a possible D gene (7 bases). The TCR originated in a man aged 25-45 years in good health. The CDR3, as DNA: TGTGCCAGCAGTGAACTCATCCAGGGGGGTGAGCAGTTCTTC. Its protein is CASSELIQGGEQFF.